This T cell receptor beta chain was observed in a study of T-cell reconstitution after alpha-beta-depleted transplantation in children. This clonotype has just a few counts. The target antigen is unknown. Points from the study as a whole: The origin of alpha-beta T cells about two months after transplant was reportedly several hundred expanded graft clones. Newly produced T cells mostly accounted for T-cell counts and diversity one year post-transplant. Diversity of TCRbeta at day 60 was high in some patients, arising from surviving recipient T cells and thymic progenitors.

For TCRbeta, the library was prepared with unique molecular identifiers. Via MiXCR, TCRdb re-called the PCR reads, giving one row per CDR3 protein. The data show some 550,000 distinct CDR3 sequences, with 23% seen just once and 13% to 15% held by the top ten. The CDR3 has 14 residues. The germline CDR1 and CDR2 sequences are DFQATT and SNEGSKA (reference sequence). Trimming took off 0 bases at V and 4 bases at J, with 13 bases between the two ends. This specimen was PBMCs, mostly from graft donor cells, taken 360 days after TCRalphabeta/CD19-depleted stem cell transplant. The sequence derives from a boy less than two years old who had a stem cell transplant for acute myeloid leukemia, so the T cells may come from the graft donor. J is TRBJ2-7 and V is TRBV20-1, with D maybe TRBD2 (5 bases). The CDR3 loop is CSARDEGRLYEQYV. In DNA form, the CDR3 reads TGCAGTGCTAGAGATGAGGGCAGGCTTTACGAGCAGTACGTC.